These 12 T cell receptor beta chains were all obtained from the same sample, sequenced in a study of cytomegalovirus exposure and HLA in healthy donors. Primers for the PCR totalled 60 Vbeta and 13 Jbeta. Libraries were prepared by immunoSEQ multiplex PCR; TCRdb keeps only in-frame clonotypes and omits some of them. The repertoire has about 82,000 clones, around 9.1% of them found once; the top ten carry approximately 23%. Material for sequencing was PBMCs. The receptors originated from a man between 60 and 70 years old in good health and CMV-seropositive.

This clone has only a few counts. The chain uses TRBV9 and TRBJ1-5, with D perhaps matching TRBD1 (5 bases). Germline V lookup: CDR1 SGDLS, CDR2 YYNGEE. The CDR3 contains 15 residues. Between the trimmed V and J ends, which lost 0 bases and 3 bases, there was a span of 10 bases. The CDR3 sequence: CASSVEGLDNQPQHF. The CDR3 DNA is TGTGCCAGCAGCGTAGAGGGACTGGACAATCAGCCCCAGCATTTT.

This clone turned up a few times. The genes are TRBV28 and TRBJ2-3, with 9 positions matching TRBD1. The trim removed 7 bases at V and 7 bases at J, leaving 12 bases unmatched. CDR3 length equals 15 residues. Germline-derived CDR1 and CDR2 are MDHEN and SYDVKM. The CDR3 reads CASTQGGTGRNTQYF. CDR3 DNA: TGTGCCAGCACCCAGGGGGGGACAGGGCGAAATACGCAGTATTTT. The full variable domain, with the rest looked up from reference TRBV28 and TRBJ2-3, is DVKVTQSSRYLVKRTGEKVFLECVQDMDHENMFWYRQDPGLGLRLIYFSYDVKMKEKGDIPEGYSVSREKKERFSLILESASTNQTSMYLCASTQGGTGRNTQYFGPGTRLTVL.

This clone occurred a few times. The chain joins TRBV10-3 to TRBJ2-5; D may be TRBD2 (5 bases). The CDR3 is 11 amino acids. CDR1 ENHRY and CDR2 SYGVKD come from the germline V gene. V lost 10 bases and J lost 2, with 8 bases in between. CDR3 DNA: TGTGCCAGCCGGGATCAAGAGACCCAGTACTTC. This encodes CASRDQETQYF.

This clone was seen more than once but under ten times. This chain joins TRBV11-2 and TRBJ2-7, with 11 bases fitting TRBD2. This CDR3 is 15 amino acids long. Germline V gene sequence: CDR1 SGHAT, CDR2 FQNNGV. After removal of 4 bases from V and 2 bases from J, the junction contained 4 bases not matched to a gene. The chain's CDR3 is CASSYSSGGAYEQYV. As DNA, the CDR3 is TGTGCCAGCAGCTACAGTAGCGGGGGGGCCTACGAGCAGTACGTC.

This clone showed up just a few times. The chain couples TRBV6-5 to TRBJ2-3, with 7 bases fitting TRBD2. Trimming removed 5 bases from V and 1 base from J; junction bases left unmatched: 3. The germline gives CDR1 MNHEY, CDR2 SVGAGI. The CDR3 contains 14 residues. The CDR3 DNA follows: TGTGCCAGCAGTCAGCTAGCGGGCACAGATACGCAGTATTTT. It is translated as CASSQLAGTDTQYF.

This chain uses TRBV27 with TRBJ2-1; 7 positions match TRBD1. The CDR3 is 14 amino acids. CDR1 is MNHEY and CDR2 is SMNVEV in the germline V gene (reference sequence). V shed 6 bases, J shed 7 bases, and the junction held 9 bases outside the gene matches. DNA for the CDR3: TGTGCCAGCAGCCCCGACAGGGTGAGAAATGAGCAGTTCTTC. Protein sequence: CASSPDRVRNEQFF.

This clone was counted a few times. V usage is TRBV30 and J usage is TRBJ1-1, with TRBD1 as a possible D gene (5 bases). Looked up from germline, CDR1 is GTSNPN and CDR2 is SVGIG (reference sequence). V lost 5 bases and J lost 6, with 16 bases in between. CDR3 length: 13 amino acids. The CDR3 sequence is CAWGPGGRPEAFF. The DNA for the CDR3 is TGTGCCTGGGGCCCCGGGGGGAGACCTGAAGCTTTCTTT.

A few counts support this clone. This chain joins TRBV11-2 and TRBJ2-1, with TRBD2 as a possible D gene (7 bases). The V end lost 0 bases, the J end lost 10 bases, and 10 bases lay between the germline ends. Germline CDR1 SGHAT, CDR2 FQNNGV. The CDR3 spans 13 residues. The CDR3 DNA reads TGTGCCAGCAGCTTAGAGCGGGGGCCCGAGCAGTTCTTC. Its protein is CASSLERGPEQFF.

Comment on this clone: The CDR3 carries no conserved terminal phenylalanine or tryptophan, so it likely arises from a read error. Because the CDR3's place on the DNA is in doubt, the DNA is left out and the CDR3 is given as listed by TCRdb. The chain has TRBV30 and TRBJ1-1; the table's TRBD1 call for D was not verified on the DNA. Germline CDR1 and CDR2: GTSNPN and SVGIG (reference sequence). The CDR3 numbers 12 amino acids, ends counted. CDR3 region: CAWQGLGAEALV.

This clone has just a few counts. V is TRBV6-1 and J is TRBJ1-5, with 7 bases aligning to TRBD1. V trimming: 7 bases; J trimming: 4 bases; junction bases outside the gene matches: 10. The CDR3 is 15 amino acids. Germline V gene data show CDR1 as MNHNS and CDR2 as SASEGT. CDR3 sequence reads: CASIQTVQGNQPQHF. The CDR3 DNA sequence: TGTGCCAGCATCCAGACAGTACAGGGGAATCAGCCCCAGCATTTT.

The chain is built from TRBV19 and TRBJ2-5; 12 bases map to TRBD2. J gave up 2 bases and V 4 bases, and 2 bases lay outside the gene matches. Germline V gene sequence: CDR1 LNHDA, CDR2 SQIVND (reference sequence). CDR3 size: 15 residues. The CDR3 region is CASSRTSGIQETQYF. The CDR3 DNA sequence: TGTGCCAGTAGTAGGACTAGCGGGATTCAAGAGACCCAGTACTTC.

Remarks on this clone: The missing conserved phenylalanine or tryptophan at the end of this CDR3 makes a read error likely. The V call is TRBV25-1, the J call TRBJ1-1; no definite D call. This CDR3 is built from 11 residues. The germline V gene encodes CDR1 MGHDK and CDR2 SYGVNS. The CDR3 DNA is TGTGCCAGCATGGTGAAAACTGAAGCTTTCTTG. Residues: CASMVKTEAFL.